The following is a TCR beta chain sequence with its context. This record belongs to a study of blood T cell repertoires in COVID-19. V trimming: 3 bases; J trimming: 8 bases; junction bases outside the gene matches: 0. The CDR3 totals 11 residues. Looked up from germline, CDR1 is SEHNR and CDR2 is FQNEAQ (reference sequence). Produced via immunoSEQ multiplex PCR; TCRdb's table is partial and in-frame only. The sample shows over 85,000 clones, 86% of them seen only once. The J gene is TRBJ1-1, the V gene TRBV7-9, with 7 bases aligning to TRBD1. The receptor was derived from a woman older than 75 with acute or convalescent COVID-19. The sequencing input was peripheral blood. Written as DNA, the CDR3 is TGTGCCAGCAGCTTGACAGGGGAAGCTTTCTTT. This codes for CASSLTGEAFF. Full variable domain (outside the CDR3, taken from reference TRBV7-9 and TRBJ1-1): DTGVSQNPRHKITKRGQNVTFRCDPISEHNRLYWYRQTLGQGPEFLTYFQNEAQLEKSRLLSDRFSAERPKGSFSTLEIQRTEQGDSAMYLCASSLTGEAFFGQGTRLTVV.